A single T cell receptor (beta chain) is shown here with its context. Per the germline V gene, CDR1 is SGHTA and CDR2 is FQGTGA. V was shortened by 5 bases and J by 3 bases, with 14 bases between the two germline ends. This CDR3 comprises 15 residues. The data were obtained in a study of shared clonotypes between healthy human individuals. In the original analysis: ImmunoSEQ output held junction-only sequences without quality scores, so filtering differed. The method was immunoSEQ multiplex PCR; TCRdb's version includes in-frame clones alone and lacks a portion of them. V and J calls and clone size are given by that table; D and trimming were obtained from the DNA. The sample contains 200,000 to 250,000 clones, 60% to 80% of which appear only once.

This chain joins TRBV7-3 and TRBJ2-1; D gene unclear. This receptor was taken from a man aged 25 to 40 in good health. The source material was memory CD4+ T cells sorted from blood. Subset defined: CD45RA-negative fraction. DNA of the CDR3: TGTGCCAGCAGCACTGGACCCAACCACTACAATGAGCAGTTCTTC. Protein product: CASSTGPNHYNEQFF.